The present T cell receptor (beta chain) was sequenced within a study of cytomegalovirus exposure and HLA in healthy donors. Study-level findings and limits: Reports credit the classifier with highly specific, highly sensitive diagnosis of cytomegalovirus status. The study designated about 160 TCR beta chains cytomegalovirus-associated.

This CDR3 is 14 amino acids long. CDR1 is SGHNT, CDR2 YYREEE, per germline (reference sequence). About this clone itself: The target antigen is unknown.

Here immunoSEQ multiplex PCR was the method, and the copy in TCRdb shows in-frame clones only, minus some. The data contain under 200,000 clones, over 65% of them singletons. Separation from the roughly 700-subject first cohort characterized the 120-subject validation cohort, to which the donors belonged. The clonotype was recovered from a man between 18 and 29 years old in good health and CMV-seropositive. The rearrangement links TRBV5-4 to TRBJ2-1, with 10 bases aligning to TRBD2. Sequenced: PBMCs. The CDR3: CASGRPSSYNEQFF. CDR3 in DNA: TGTGCTAGCGGGAGGCCGAGCTCCTACAATGAGCAGTTCTTC.